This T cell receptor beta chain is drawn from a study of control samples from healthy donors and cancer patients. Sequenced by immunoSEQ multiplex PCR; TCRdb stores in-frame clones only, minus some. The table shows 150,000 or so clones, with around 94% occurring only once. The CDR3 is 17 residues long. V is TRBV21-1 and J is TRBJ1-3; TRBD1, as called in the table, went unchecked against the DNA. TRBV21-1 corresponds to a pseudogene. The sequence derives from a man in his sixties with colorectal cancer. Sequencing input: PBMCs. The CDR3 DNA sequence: TGTGCCAGCAGCCACCGCCCCCAAGGACAGCTCAGAAACACCATATATTTT. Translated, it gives CASSHRPQGQLRNTIYF.